This T cell receptor beta chain was identified during a study of identical twins. Study conclusions and caveats: The models gave estimates that fell short of the out-of-frame TCR alpha sharing seen in monozygotic twins. High-abundance cord blood beta clonotypes had fewer insertions; memory repertoires showed none.

The V segment lost 7 bases and the J segment 4 bases; nucleotides outside the gene matches: 12. The CDR3 sequence is 15 residues long. Healthy Caucasian individuals made up all the donors. TCRdb passed the 5' RACE reads through MiXCR, listing each CDR3 protein once. The sample lists hundreds of thousands of distinct CDR3 sequences, approximately 7% occurring once. This clonotype was detected many times. Its antigen is undetermined. The same sample was also used in a study of yellow fever vaccine responses in identical twins.

The chain carries TRBV12-3 or TRBV12-4 and TRBJ2-5, with TRBD2 identical over 7 bases. The clonotype was recovered from a woman under 30 in good health. Sequencing was performed on memory (CD45RO+) T cells sorted from blood. CDR3 loop: CASTVQRGIPETQYF. DNA for the CDR3: TGTGCCAGCACCGTACAGCGGGGTATCCCAGAGACCCAGTACTTC.